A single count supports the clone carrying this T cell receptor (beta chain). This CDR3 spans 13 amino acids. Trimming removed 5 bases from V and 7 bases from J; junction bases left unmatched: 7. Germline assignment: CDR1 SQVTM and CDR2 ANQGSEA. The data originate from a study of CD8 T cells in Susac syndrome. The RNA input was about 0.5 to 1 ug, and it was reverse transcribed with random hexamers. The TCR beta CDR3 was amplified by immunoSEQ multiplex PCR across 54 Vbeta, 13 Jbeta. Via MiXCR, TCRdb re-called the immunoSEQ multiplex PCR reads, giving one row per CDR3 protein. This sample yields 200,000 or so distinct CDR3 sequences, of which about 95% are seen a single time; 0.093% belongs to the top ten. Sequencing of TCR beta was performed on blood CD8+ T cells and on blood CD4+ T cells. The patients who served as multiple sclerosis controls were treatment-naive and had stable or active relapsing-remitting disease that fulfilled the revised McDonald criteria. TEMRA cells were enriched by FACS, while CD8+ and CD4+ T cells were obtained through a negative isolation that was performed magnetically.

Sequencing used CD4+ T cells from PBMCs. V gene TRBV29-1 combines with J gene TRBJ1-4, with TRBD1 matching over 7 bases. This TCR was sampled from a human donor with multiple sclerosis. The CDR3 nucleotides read TGCAGCGTTTATAGGGGGCAAAGTGAAAAACTGTTTTTT. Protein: CSVYRGQSEKLFF.